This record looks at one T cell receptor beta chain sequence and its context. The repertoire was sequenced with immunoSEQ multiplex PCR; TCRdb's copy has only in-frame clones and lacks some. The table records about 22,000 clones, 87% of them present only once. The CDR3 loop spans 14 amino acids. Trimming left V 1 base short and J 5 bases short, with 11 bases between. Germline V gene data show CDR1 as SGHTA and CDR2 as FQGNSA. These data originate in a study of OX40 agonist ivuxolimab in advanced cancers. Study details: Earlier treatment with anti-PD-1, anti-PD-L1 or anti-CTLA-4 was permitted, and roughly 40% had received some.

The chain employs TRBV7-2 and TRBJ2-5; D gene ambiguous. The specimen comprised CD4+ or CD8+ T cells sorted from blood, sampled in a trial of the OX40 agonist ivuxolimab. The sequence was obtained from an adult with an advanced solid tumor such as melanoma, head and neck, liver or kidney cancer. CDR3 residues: CASSLVVAGETQYF. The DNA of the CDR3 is TGTGCCAGCAGCTTAGTTGTGGCTGGGGAGACCCAGTACTTC.